The 26 T cell receptor beta chains reported below all come from one sample, sequenced in a study of regulatory T cells in long-lasting Graves disease. iRepertoire HTBI primers and Arm-PCR of CDR3 regions built TCR beta libraries. TCRdb used MiXCR to reprocess the multiplex PCR reads, holding one entry per CDR3 protein. The data show a few hundred thousand distinct CDR3 sequences, roughly 15% seen once. Time point of the sample: newly diagnosed GD, antithyroid drugs for less than 3 months. Making the TCR library involved RNA that had been extracted from PBMCs. The sample was also linked to a second study, of T cells in Graves' hyperthyroidism and ophthalmopathy.

The source was peripheral blood mononuclear cells (PBMCs), collected at new diagnosis, from a patient treated with antithyroid drugs. All receptors come from a woman in her 50s with Graves disease.

This clonotype was seen ten or more times. The V gene is TRBV9, the J gene TRBJ2-7, with unresolved D. The germline V gene has CDR1 SGDLS and CDR2 YYNGEE. V lost 0 bases and J lost 2, with 9 bases in between. The CDR3 length is 14 residues. CDR3 protein: CASSVDHQPYEQYF. The CDR3 coding sequence is TGTGCCAGCAGCGTAGATCACCAGCCCTACGAGCAGTACTTC.

This clonotype was seen repeatedly, ten times or more. The chain combines TRBV28 with TRBJ1-1; 12 bases agree with TRBD1. The CDR3 has 18 amino acids. In germline, CDR1 is MDHEN, CDR2 SYDVKM. Trimming took 7 bases from V and 1 from J; bases not matched to a gene: 13. CDR3 in amino acids: CASISPGTGGGGNTEAFF. The CDR3 region has the DNA TGTGCCAGCATCTCACCAGGGACAGGGGGCGGGGGGAACACTGAAGCTTTCTTT.

This clonotype was counted ten times or more. The chain combines TRBV2 with TRBJ2-1; 13 bases agree with TRBD2. Germline values: CDR1 SNHLY, CDR2 FYNNEI. This CDR3 comprises 17 residues. V trimming: 5 bases; J trimming: 9 bases; junction bases outside the gene matches: 13. The CDR3 reads CASSTQPTSGRPPEQFF. In DNA, the CDR3 is TGTGCCAGCAGTACTCAACCGACTAGCGGGAGGCCCCCTGAGCAGTTCTTC.

This clonotype came up many times. The chain recombines TRBV12-3 or TRBV12-4 with TRBJ2-3, with 8 bases identical to TRBD1. Trimming took 6 bases from V and 5 from J; bases not matched to a gene: 10. The CDR3 has 15 amino acids. Written as DNA, the CDR3 is TGTGCCAGCAGCCAGAGACAGGGGCGGTTAGATACGCAGTATTTT. This codes for CASSQRQGRLDTQYF.

The chain links TRBV13 to TRBJ2-1; 16 bases fit TRBD2. V was clipped by 2 bases and J by 6 bases; unmatched bases: 10. Germline-derived CDR1 and CDR2 are PRHDT and FYEKMQ (reference sequence). The CDR3 totals 19 residues. The DNA of the CDR3 is TGTGCCAGCAGCTTAATGGGGACTAGCGGGAGGGCCTCGGGCAATGAGCAGTTCTTC. This sequence encodes CASSLMGTSGRASGNEQFF.

This chain uses TRBV28 with TRBJ1-4; perhaps TRBD1 as D (5 bases). Trimming removed 3 bases from V and 7 bases from J, with 12 bases in between. CDR3 length: 14 residues. The germline V gene encodes CDR1 MDHEN and CDR2 SYDVKM. The CDR3 region is CASSFGTEGEKLFF. The CDR3 DNA sequence: TGTGCCAGCAGTTTCGGGACGGAGGGTGAAAAACTGTTTTTT.

The genes are TRBV9 and TRBJ2-7; 8 bases agree with TRBD2. CDR1 is SGDLS, CDR2 YYNGEE, per germline. V shed 4 bases, J shed 4 bases, and the junction held 10 bases outside the gene matches. The CDR3 length is 15 residues. This CDR3 is CASSPREGVGYEQYF. CDR3 coding DNA: TGTGCCAGCAGCCCCCGGGAGGGGGTGGGGTACGAGCAGTACTTC.

This clonotype has at least ten counts. This chain uses TRBV12-3 or TRBV12-4 with TRBJ2-5; D is undetermined. The germline V and J ends were trimmed by 2 bases and 4 bases, with 8 bases remaining between them. The CDR3 has 13 amino acids. CDR3 nucleotide sequence: TGTGCCAGCAGTTTAAGAAACCGAGAGACCCAGTACTTC. Encoded protein: CASSLRNRETQYF.

In this sample, this clonotype turned up many times. The chain employs TRBV7-2 and TRBJ2-3, with a possible D match to TRBD2 (5 bases). Between the trimmed V and J ends, which lost 7 bases and 0 bases, there was a span of 11 bases. This CDR3 is built from 14 residues. Germline CDR1 is SGHTA and CDR2 is FQGNSA. The CDR3 sequence is CASISGFSTDTQYF. CDR3 bases: TGTGCCAGCATAAGCGGTTTCAGCACAGATACGCAGTATTTT.

The sample holds a few counts of this clonotype. The J gene is TRBJ2-3, the V gene TRBV7-8; the match to TRBD2 covers 8 bases. Trimming took 1 base from V and 2 from J; bases not matched to a gene: 5. The CDR3 sequence is 16 residues long. Germline V CDR1 and CDR2: SGHVS, FQNEAQ. The CDR3 bases are TGTGCCAGCAGCTTAGTGGCGGGAGGCTTCACAGATACGCAGTATTTT. This encodes CASSLVAGGFTDTQYF.

The sample holds one count of this clonotype. A much larger clone sits a single nucleotide away, making a read error possible. In DNA, the CDR3 is TGTGCCAGCCAGAGGGCGTGGGGGGAAGAGACCCAGTACTTC. Its protein is CASQRAWGEETQYF. The chain carries TRBV6-1 and TRBJ2-5; TRBD2 is a possible D gene (6 bases). The CDR3 totals 14 residues. The germline gives CDR1 MNHNS, CDR2 SASEGT. The V and J ends lost 8 bases and 3 bases respectively, with 16 bases between them.

This clonotype was detected ten times or more. V is TRBV6-1 and J is TRBJ2-7; D might be TRBD1 or TRBD2, each matching 7 bases. The V gene's germline CDR1 is MNHNS and CDR2 SASEGT. The V end lost 6 bases, the J end lost 6 bases, and 18 bases lay between the germline ends. This CDR3 is 14 amino acids long. The DNA of the CDR3 is TGTGCCAGCAGCCAGGGGGGACTACCGGGCGAGCAGTACTTC. It codes for CASSQGGLPGEQYF.

This clonotype was recorded many times. The rearrangement uses TRBV5-5 and TRBJ1-5; D is possibly TRBD1 (6 bases). CDR1 is SGHKS, CDR2 YYEKEE, per germline (reference sequence). V lost 4 bases and J lost 0, with 11 bases in between. The CDR3 has 15 residues. The CDR3 loop reads CASSRTVYSNQPQHF. CDR3 DNA sequence: TGTGCCAGCAGCCGGACAGTCTATAGCAATCAGCCCCAGCATTTT.

This clonotype was seen repeatedly, ten times or more. This sequence joins TRBV19 and TRBJ1-1, with D possibly TRBD1 on 5 matching bases. The CDR3 spans 14 residues. V lost 3 bases, J lost 1 base, and 9 bases lay in between. Germline V CDR1 and CDR2: LNHDA, SQIVND (reference sequence). This CDR3 is CASSMNRWNTEAFF. CDR3 DNA sequence: TGTGCCAGTAGTATGAACAGGTGGAACACTGAAGCTTTCTTT.

In its sample, this clonotype was seen many times. This chain connects TRBV27 to TRBJ2-2; tentatively, D is TRBD2 (5 bases). This CDR3 has 15 amino acids. Deletions cut 6 bases from V and 5 bases from J, with 16 bases between. CDR1 is MNHEY, CDR2 SMNVEV, per germline (reference sequence). CDR3 in DNA: TGTGCCAGCAGCCTAGGGTATGGGGAGACCGGGGAGCTGTTTTTT. Amino acids: CASSLGYGETGELFF.

This clonotype was detected only a few times. The rearrangement links TRBV19 to TRBJ2-5, with D maybe TRBD2 (6 bases). The ends were cut back, 0 bases at V and 2 bases at J, with 19 bases in the middle. The CDR3 consists of 18 residues. Germline loops: CDR1 LNHDA, CDR2 SQIVND (reference sequence). CDR3 nucleotide sequence: TGTGCCAGTAGTATAGAAGTACCGTCCCTAGCGCCTCAAGAGACCCAGTACTTC. Its translation: CASSIEVPSLAPQETQYF.

This clonotype was observed once. The rearrangement uses TRBV4-2 and TRBJ2-1; TRBD2 agrees at 13 bases. Germline V gives CDR1 LGHNA, CDR2 YNFKEQ. The J segment lost 9 bases and the V segment lost 0 bases, leaving 14 bases of the junction unmatched. The CDR3 sequence is 19 residues long. The CDR3 is CASSQDPAFGTSGIGEQFF. The CDR3 coding sequence is TGTGCCAGCAGCCAAGATCCTGCATTCGGGACTAGCGGGATTGGTGAGCAGTTCTTC.

This clonotype was recorded many times. This chain uses TRBV18 with TRBJ2-7; D may match TRBD1 or TRBD2 (5 bases each). V was pared by 3 bases and J by 2 bases, with 11 bases between. This CDR3 has 14 residues. Germline assignment: CDR1 KGHSH and CDR2 LQKENI. CDR3 loop: CASSPGDGAYEQYF. CDR3 coding DNA: TGTGCCAGCTCACCGGGGGACGGAGCCTACGAGCAGTACTTC.

There are a few counts of this clonotype. The gene calls are TRBV20-1 and TRBJ2-7; 8 bases are a match to TRBD2. CDR1 is DFQATT and CDR2 is SNEGSKA in the germline V gene (reference sequence). CDR3 length equals 14 residues. The V gene end was trimmed by 3 bases and the J gene end by 6 bases; junction bases not matched to a gene: 10. In nucleotides, the CDR3 is TGCAGTGCTAGTGCTGCGGGACTAGGGCCCGAGCAGTACTTC. It specifies CSASAAGLGPEQYF.

This clonotype was seen at least ten times. The gene calls are TRBV30 and TRBJ2-7; D unresolved. The CDR3 spans 11 residues. The ends were cut back, 0 bases at V and 3 bases at J, with 3 bases in the middle. Germline lookup yields CDR1 GTSNPN and CDR2 SVGIG (reference sequence). Here the CDR3 DNA reads TGTGCCTGGAGTGTAAGCTACGAGCAGTACTTC. Translation: CAWSVSYEQYF. Full variable domain (rest looked up from reference TRBV30 and TRBJ2-7): SQTIHQWPATLVQPVGSPLSLECTVEGTSNPNLYWYRQAAGRGLQLLFYSVGIGQISSEVPQNLSASRPQDRQFILSSKKLLLSDSGFYLCAWSVSYEQYFGPGTRLTVT.

On this clonotype: One end of the junction is discordant with germline, which a read error may explain. V usage is TRBV10-3 and J usage is TRBJ1-1, with a tentative D call TRBD1 (5 bases). Germline CDR1 reads ENHRY; CDR2 reads SYGVKD. This CDR3 has 17 residues. The CDR3 is CAISGRQSSTPNTEALF. CDR3 nucleotide sequence: TGTGCCATCAGTGGGAGACAGAGTTCGACCCCGAACACTGAAGCTCTCTTT.

This clonotype has ten or more counts. This sequence joins TRBV2 and TRBJ1-4; D unresolved. The V end lost 3 bases, the J end lost 7 bases, and 9 bases lay between the germline ends. CDR3 size: 13 residues. Germline CDR1 and CDR2: SNHLY and FYNNEI. The CDR3 nucleotides read TGTGCCAGCAGTGACGAACAGACTGAAAAACTGTTTTTT. It codes for CASSDEQTEKLFF.

The J gene is TRBJ1-2, the V gene TRBV7-9; D gene ambiguous. CDR3 length equals 14 residues. Germline CDR1 is SEHNR and CDR2 is FQNEAQ (reference sequence). With 1 base removed from V and 4 bases from J, the gap between germline ends came to 10 bases. The CDR3 coding sequence is TGTGCCAGCAGCTTAGAGTCGCCCAGCTATGGCTACACCTTC. Encoded protein: CASSLESPSYGYTF.

CDR3 sequence reads: CASSPVGTGETQYF. CDR3 coding DNA: TGTGCCAGCTCCCCTGTTGGTACAGGAGAGACCCAGTACTTC. This chain joins TRBV18 and TRBJ2-5, with D maybe TRBD1 (5 bases). The CDR3 spans 14 residues. Trimming cost V 6 bases and J 4 bases, with 15 bases left between them. Germline V gene data show CDR1 as KGHSH and CDR2 as LQKENI. Looking up the rest from reference TRBV18 and TRBJ2-5 gives the full variable domain: NAGVMQNPRHLVRRRGQEARLRCSPMKGHSHVYWYRQLPEEGLKFMVYLQKENIIDESGMPKERFSAEFPKEGPSILRIQQVVRGDSAAYFCASSPVGTGETQYFGPGTRLLVL.

This clonotype has ten or more counts. The DNA of the CDR3 is TGTGCCAGCAGTCAAGGGGGACAGATTAGGGATGAGCAGTTCTTC. Its protein is CASSQGGQIRDEQFF. V gene TRBV28 combines with J gene TRBJ2-1; 7 bases fit TRBD1. Per the germline V gene, CDR1 is MDHEN and CDR2 is SYDVKM. This CDR3 spans 15 amino acids. Trimming took 5 bases from V and 8 from J; bases not matched to a gene: 12. Full variable domain (remainder filled in from reference TRBV28 and TRBJ2-1): DVKVTQSSRYLVKRTGEKVFLECVQDMDHENMFWYRQDPGLGLRLIYFSYDVKMKEKGDIPEGYSVSREKKERFSLILESASTNQTSMYLCASSQGGQIRDEQFFGPGTRLTVL.

At least ten counts were recorded for this clonotype. This chain uses TRBV5-5 with TRBJ1-1, with 8 bases lining up with TRBD1. Germline loops: CDR1 SGHKS, CDR2 YYEKEE (reference sequence). The V gene end was trimmed by 0 bases and the J gene end by 4 bases; junction bases not matched to a gene: 5. The CDR3 totals 15 residues. In DNA, the CDR3 is TGTGCCAGCAGCTTGGTCGGACAGGGAGCCACTGAAGCTTTCTTT. Its protein is CASSLVGQGATEAFF.